This TCR beta chain was retrieved from a study of T cell changes during pregnancy in multiple sclerosis. J gave up 1 base and V 4 bases, and 4 bases lay outside the gene matches. Germline V gene lookup returns CDR1 MNHEY and CDR2 SMNVEV (reference sequence). This CDR3 is 16 amino acids long. Using immunoSEQ multiplex PCR, the repertoire was profiled, and TCRdb retains in-frame clones only, with some absent. The repertoire includes under 45,000 clones, 89% of them detected once, and more than 0.6% sits in the top ten. This receptor was obtained from a female donor with multiple sclerosis, enrolled in a pregnancy study. The chain links TRBV27 to TRBJ2-3; TRBD2 agrees at 11 bases. Sequencing was performed on CD4+ T cells from peripheral blood mononuclear cells, taken in the first trimester of pregnancy. In nucleotides, the CDR3 is TGTGCCAGCAGTTACTTTAGCGGGAGGGGCACAGATACGCAGTATTTT. This translates into CASSYFSGRGTDTQYF.